This record concerns one TCR beta chain sequence. Taking its sample share into account, this clonotype is medium-sized (0.01 to 0.1%). Its antigen specificity is not known. Qualities for individual bases were not recorded, and no much larger clone is one base off. Sequencing used an Illumina MiSeq. Through fastp at Q25 and MiXCR, TCRdb rebuilt clones from the public reads, retaining in-frame beta chains. Records with the same CDR3 protein are collapsed into one entry carrying the most frequent genes and DNA. This sample has thousands of distinct CDR3 sequences in its table, and 9.8% of those were observed once. In total, the top ten clones hold about 6.5% of the sample. The data belong to a study. Its CDR3 holds 14 amino acids, cysteine through phenylalanine. Only CDR3 DNA is held: 42 bases, read in frame from base 1. From the germline V gene, CDR1 is SGHVS and CDR2 is FQNEAQ. Trimming takes 0 bases from V and 0 bases from J, and the germline ends sit 3 bases apart.

The TCR comes from a human donor with rheumatoid arthritis. The rearrangement joined TRBV7-8 to TRBJ1-5; confidence is insufficient to name the D gene. The sequencing input was CD4+ T cells from synovial fluid. Read as DNA, the sequence is TGTGCCAGCAGCTTAGCGAATAGCAATCAGCCCCAGCATTTT. Its amino acids are CASSLANSNQPQHF.